Listed below are T cell receptor beta chains from one sample, sequenced in a study of Tregs in tolerant kidney transplant recipients. TCRdb's table, derived via immunoSEQ multiplex PCR, lists solely in-frame clones and lacks some. The table records more than 90,000 clones, 93% of them present only once. The source material was CD4+ T cells from blood (PBMCs), sampled 12 months after the transplant. Receptors were obtained from a human patient who received a combined kidney and bone marrow transplant. Some T cells may have originated in the graft donor. Each CDR3 is given with its conserved first and last residue. The order of the fields is clone size, D gene, V gene, J gene, CDR3 protein, CDR3 DNA. D genes are given only for firm matches. Clone size is stated in some rows and not others, as once, few, many or a class when expanded.

clone_size: -
d_call: TRBD1
v_call: TRBV12-5
j_call: TRBJ2-2
cdr3_aa: CASGLMTGGEGGELFF
cdr3_nt: TGTGCTAGTGGTTTGATGACAGGGGGCGAGGGCGGGGAGCTGTTTTTT

clone_size: -
d_call: -
v_call: TRBV30
j_call: TRBJ1-2
cdr3_aa: CAWSVRLGVPYGYTF
cdr3_nt: TGTGCCTGGAGTGTACGATTAGGGGTCCCTTATGGCTACACCTTC

clone_size: -
d_call: TRBD2
v_call: TRBV7-3
j_call: TRBJ2-7
cdr3_aa: CASSSLAGSSYEQYF
cdr3_nt: TGTGCCAGCAGCTCGCTAGCGGGGAGCTCCTACGAGCAGTACTTC

clone_size: -
d_call: -
v_call: TRBV18
j_call: TRBJ1-5
cdr3_aa: CASSPFVGAGNQPQHF
cdr3_nt: TGTGCCAGCTCACCATTCGTTGGGGCTGGCAATCAGCCCCAGCATTTT

clone_size: once
d_call: TRBD1
v_call: TRBV6-1
j_call: TRBJ1-6
cdr3_aa: CASSEGQGNSPLHF
cdr3_nt: TGTGCCAGCAGTGAGGGACAGGGGAATTCACCCCTCCACTTT

clone_size: -
d_call: TRBD2
v_call: TRBV7-2
j_call: TRBJ2-3
cdr3_aa: CASSSRSGGAQDTQYF
cdr3_nt: TGTGCCAGCAGCTCCCGTAGCGGGGGGGCCCAAGATACGCAGTATTTT

clone_size: -
d_call: TRBD1
v_call: TRBV19
j_call: TRBJ2-3
cdr3_aa: CASTRGQTDTQYF
cdr3_nt: TGTGCCAGTACTCGGGGACAGACAGATACGCAGTATTTT

clone_size: -
d_call: -
v_call: TRBV18
j_call: TRBJ2-4
cdr3_aa: CASSPLAVAKNIQYF
cdr3_nt: TGTGCCAGCTCACCACTAGCAGTAGCCAAAAACATTCAGTACTTC

clone_size: -
d_call: -
v_call: TRBV27
j_call: TRBJ1-2
cdr3_aa: CASSLRQGYGYTF
cdr3_nt: TGTGCCAGCAGCCTGCGGCAGGGCTATGGCTACACCTTC

clone_size: once
d_call: TRBD2
v_call: TRBV7-2
j_call: TRBJ2-3
cdr3_aa: CASSLGVAGGRRDTQYF
cdr3_nt: TGTGCCAGCAGCTTAGGGGTAGCGGGGGGGAGACGAGATACGCAGTATTTT